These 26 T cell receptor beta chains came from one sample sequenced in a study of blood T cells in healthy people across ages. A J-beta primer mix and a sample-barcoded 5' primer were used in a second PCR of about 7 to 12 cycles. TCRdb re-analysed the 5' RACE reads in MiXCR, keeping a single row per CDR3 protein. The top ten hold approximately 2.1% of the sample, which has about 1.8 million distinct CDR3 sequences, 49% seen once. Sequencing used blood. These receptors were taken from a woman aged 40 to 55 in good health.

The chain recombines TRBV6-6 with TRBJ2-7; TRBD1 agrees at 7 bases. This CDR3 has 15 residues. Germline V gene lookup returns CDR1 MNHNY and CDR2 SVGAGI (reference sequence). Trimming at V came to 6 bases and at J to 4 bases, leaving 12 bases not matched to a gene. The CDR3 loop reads CASSRHRGEEYEQYF. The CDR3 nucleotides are TGTGCCAGCAGCCGGCACAGGGGTGAGGAATACGAGCAGTACTTC.

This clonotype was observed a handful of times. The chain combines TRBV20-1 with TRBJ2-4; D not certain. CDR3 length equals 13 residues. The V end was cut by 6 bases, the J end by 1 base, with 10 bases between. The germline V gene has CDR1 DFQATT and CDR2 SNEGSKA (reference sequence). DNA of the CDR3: TGCAGTGCCGGTCCAGGTGCCAAAAACATTCAGTACTTC. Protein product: CSAGPGAKNIQYF.

The DNA for the CDR3 is TGTGCCAGCAGCGAAAATGAAGCTTTCTTT. Translated: CASSENEAFF. The chain carries TRBV7-9 and TRBJ1-1; no clear D gene. Per the germline V gene, CDR1 is SEHNR and CDR2 is FQNEAQ (reference sequence). CDR3 length equals 10 residues. The V end lost 5 bases, the J end lost 7 bases, and 5 bases lay between the germline ends. The whole variable domain, remainder taken from reference TRBV7-9 and TRBJ1-1, is DTGVSQNPRHKITKRGQNVTFRCDPISEHNRLYWYRQTLGQGPEFLTYFQNEAQLEKSRLLSDRFSAERPKGSFSTLEIQRTEQGDSAMYLCASSENEAFFGQGTRLTVV.

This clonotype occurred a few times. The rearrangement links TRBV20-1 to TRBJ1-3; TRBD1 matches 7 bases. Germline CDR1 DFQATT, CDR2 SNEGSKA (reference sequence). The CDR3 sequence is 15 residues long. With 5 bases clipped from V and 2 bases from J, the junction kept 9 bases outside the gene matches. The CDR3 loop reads CSAPPATGAGNTIYF. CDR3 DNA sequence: TGCAGTGCTCCCCCAGCAACAGGGGCTGGAAACACCATATATTTT.

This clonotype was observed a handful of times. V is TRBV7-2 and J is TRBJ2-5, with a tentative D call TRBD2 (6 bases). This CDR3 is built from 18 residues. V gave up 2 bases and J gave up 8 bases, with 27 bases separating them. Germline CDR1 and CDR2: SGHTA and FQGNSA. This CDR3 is CASSLSRFGTSPSRTQYF. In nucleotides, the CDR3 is TGTGCCAGCAGCTTATCAAGATTCGGAACTAGCCCGAGCCGAACCCAGTACTTC. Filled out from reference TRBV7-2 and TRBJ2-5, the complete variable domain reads GAGVSQSPSNKVTEKGKDVELRCDPISGHTALYWYRQSLGQGLEFLIYFQGNSAPDKSGLPSDRFSAERTGGSVSTLTIQRTQQEDSAVYLCASSLSRFGTSPSRTQYFGPGTRLLVL.

CDR3 in DNA: TGTGCCAGCAGCTTAGTCCGAGACAGCAATCAGCCCCAGCATTTT. Translated: CASSLVRDSNQPQHF. V gene TRBV7-2 combines with J gene TRBJ1-5; D gene ambiguous. CDR3 length: 15 residues. Between the trimmed V and J ends, which lost 1 base and 1 base, there was a span of 8 bases. Germline CDR1 is SGHTA and CDR2 is FQGNSA.

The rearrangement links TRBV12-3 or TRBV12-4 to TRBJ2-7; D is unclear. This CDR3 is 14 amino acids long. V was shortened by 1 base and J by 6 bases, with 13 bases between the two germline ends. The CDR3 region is CASSLGLGNIEQYF. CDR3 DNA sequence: TGTGCCAGCAGTTTAGGTTTAGGGAACATCGAGCAGTACTTC.

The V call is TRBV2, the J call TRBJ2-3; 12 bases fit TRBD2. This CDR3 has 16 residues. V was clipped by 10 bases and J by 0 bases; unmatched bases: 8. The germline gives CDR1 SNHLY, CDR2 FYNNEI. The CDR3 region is CATYYGTSGSTDTQYF. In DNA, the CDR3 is TGTGCCACCTATTATGGGACTAGCGGGAGCACAGATACGCAGTATTTT.

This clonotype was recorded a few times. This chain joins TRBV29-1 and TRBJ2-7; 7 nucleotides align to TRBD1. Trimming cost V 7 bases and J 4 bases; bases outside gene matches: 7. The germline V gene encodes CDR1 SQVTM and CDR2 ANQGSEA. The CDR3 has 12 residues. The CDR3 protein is CSGTGAGYEQYF. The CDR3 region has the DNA TGCAGCGGTACAGGGGCTGGTTACGAGCAGTACTTC.

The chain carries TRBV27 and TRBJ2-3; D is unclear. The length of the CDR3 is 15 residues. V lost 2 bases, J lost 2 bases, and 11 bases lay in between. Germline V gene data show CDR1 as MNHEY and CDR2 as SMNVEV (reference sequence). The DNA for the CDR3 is TGTGCCAGCAGTTTAAGACGGACGGTCACAGATACGCAGTATTTT. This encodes CASSLRRTVTDTQYF.

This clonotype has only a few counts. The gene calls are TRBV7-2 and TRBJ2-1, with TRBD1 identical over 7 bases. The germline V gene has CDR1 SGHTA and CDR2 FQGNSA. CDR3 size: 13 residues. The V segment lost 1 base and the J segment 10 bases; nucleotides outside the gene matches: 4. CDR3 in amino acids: CASSLVADREQFF. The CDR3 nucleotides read TGTGCCAGCAGCTTAGTTGCGGACAGGGAGCAGTTCTTC.

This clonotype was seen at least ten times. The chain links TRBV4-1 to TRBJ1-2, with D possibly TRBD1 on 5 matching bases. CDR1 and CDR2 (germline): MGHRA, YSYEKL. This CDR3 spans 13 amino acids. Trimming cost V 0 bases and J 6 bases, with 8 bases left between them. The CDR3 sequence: CASSQDVGDGYTF. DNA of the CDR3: TGCGCCAGCAGCCAAGATGTGGGGGATGGCTACACCTTC.

Here the CDR3 reads CASSPQSLAGPSGTDTQYF. The CDR3 DNA follows: TGCGCCAGCAGCCCGCAGTCCCTAGCGGGGCCCTCTGGGACAGATACGCAGTATTTT. The V and J genes are TRBV10-1 and TRBJ2-3; TRBD2 aligns across 9 bases. The V and J ends lost 6 bases and 3 bases, in that order; junction bases with no gene match: 19. The CDR3 is 19 residues long. Germline assignment: CDR1 WNHNN and CDR2 SYGVQD (reference sequence).

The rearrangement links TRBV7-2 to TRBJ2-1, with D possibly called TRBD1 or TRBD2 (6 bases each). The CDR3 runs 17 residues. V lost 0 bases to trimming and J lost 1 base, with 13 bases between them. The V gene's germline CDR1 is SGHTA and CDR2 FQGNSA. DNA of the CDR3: TGTGCCAGCAGCTTAGCGTCATCGGGGGCGTCCTACAATGAGCAGTTCTTC. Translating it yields CASSLASSGASYNEQFF.

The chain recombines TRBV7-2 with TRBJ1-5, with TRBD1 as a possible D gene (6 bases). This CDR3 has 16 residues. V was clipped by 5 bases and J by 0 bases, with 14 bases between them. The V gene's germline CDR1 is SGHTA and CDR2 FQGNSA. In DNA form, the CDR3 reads TGTGCCAGCAGCCGGGAAACAGGGTCTAGCAATCAGCCCCAGCATTTT. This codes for CASSRETGSSNQPQHF.

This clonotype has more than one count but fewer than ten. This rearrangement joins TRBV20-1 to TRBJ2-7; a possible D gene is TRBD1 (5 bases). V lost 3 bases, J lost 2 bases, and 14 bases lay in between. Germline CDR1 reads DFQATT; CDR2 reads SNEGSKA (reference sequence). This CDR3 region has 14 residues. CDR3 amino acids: CSASWWQGPYEQYF. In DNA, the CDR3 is TGCAGTGCTAGTTGGTGGCAGGGTCCCTACGAGCAGTACTTC.

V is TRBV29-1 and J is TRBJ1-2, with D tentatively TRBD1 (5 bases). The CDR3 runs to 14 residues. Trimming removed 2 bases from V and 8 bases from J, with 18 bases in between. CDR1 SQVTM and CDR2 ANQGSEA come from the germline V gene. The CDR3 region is CSVETLGQGRGYTF. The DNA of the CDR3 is TGCAGCGTTGAAACCCTCGGGCAGGGTAGAGGCTACACCTTC.

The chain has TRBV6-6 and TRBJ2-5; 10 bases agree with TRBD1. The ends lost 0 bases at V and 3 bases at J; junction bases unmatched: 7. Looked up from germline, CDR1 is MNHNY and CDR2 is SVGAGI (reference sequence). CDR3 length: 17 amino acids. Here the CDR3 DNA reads TGTGCCAGCAGTTACTCGAGCGGGACAGGGGTGGAAGAGACCCAGTACTTC. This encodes CASSYSSGTGVEETQYF.

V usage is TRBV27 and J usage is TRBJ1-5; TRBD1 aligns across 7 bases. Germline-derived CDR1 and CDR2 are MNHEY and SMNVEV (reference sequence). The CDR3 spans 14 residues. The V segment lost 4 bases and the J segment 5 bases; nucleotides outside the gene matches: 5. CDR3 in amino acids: CASSSTGLHQPQHF. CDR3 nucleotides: TGTGCCAGCAGTTCGACAGGGTTGCATCAGCCCCAGCATTTT.

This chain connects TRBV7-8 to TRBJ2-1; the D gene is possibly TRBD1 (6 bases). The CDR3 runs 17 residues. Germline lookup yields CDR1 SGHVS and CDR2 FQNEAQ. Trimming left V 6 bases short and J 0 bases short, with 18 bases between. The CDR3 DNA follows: TGTGCCAGCAGACGTAGCACAGGGCTGAGCTCCTACAATGAGCAGTTCTTC. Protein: CASRRSTGLSSYNEQFF.

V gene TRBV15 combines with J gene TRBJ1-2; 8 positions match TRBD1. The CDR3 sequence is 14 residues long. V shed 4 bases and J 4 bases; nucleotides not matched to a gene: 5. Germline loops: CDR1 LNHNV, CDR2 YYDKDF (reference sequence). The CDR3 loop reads CATSKGQGPYGYTF. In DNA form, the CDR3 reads TGTGCCACCAGCAAAGGACAGGGACCCTATGGCTACACCTTC.

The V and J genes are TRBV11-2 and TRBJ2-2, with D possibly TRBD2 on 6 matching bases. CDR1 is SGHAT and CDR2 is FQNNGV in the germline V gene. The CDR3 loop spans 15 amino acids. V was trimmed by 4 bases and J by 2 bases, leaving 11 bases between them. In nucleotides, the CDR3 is TGTGCCAGCAGCTGGGGACTTACTAACACCGGGGAGCTGTTTTTT. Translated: CASSWGLTNTGELFF.

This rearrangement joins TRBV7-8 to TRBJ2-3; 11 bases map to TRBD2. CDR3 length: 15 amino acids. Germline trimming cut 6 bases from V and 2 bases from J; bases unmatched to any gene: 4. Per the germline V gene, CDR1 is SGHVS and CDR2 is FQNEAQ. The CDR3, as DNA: TGTGCCAGCAGGGCGACTAGCGGGGACACAGATACGCAGTATTTT. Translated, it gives CASRATSGDTDTQYF.

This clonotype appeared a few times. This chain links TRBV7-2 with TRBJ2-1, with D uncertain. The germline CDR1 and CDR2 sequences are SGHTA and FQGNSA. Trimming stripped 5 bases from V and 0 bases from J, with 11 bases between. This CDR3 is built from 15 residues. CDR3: CASSRSESSYNEQFF. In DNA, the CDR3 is TGTGCCAGCAGCCGCTCTGAGAGCTCCTACAATGAGCAGTTCTTC. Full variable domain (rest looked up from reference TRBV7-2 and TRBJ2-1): GAGVSQSPSNKVTEKGKDVELRCDPISGHTALYWYRQSLGQGLEFLIYFQGNSAPDKSGLPSDRFSAERTGGSVSTLTIQRTQQEDSAVYLCASSRSESSYNEQFFGPGTRLTVL.

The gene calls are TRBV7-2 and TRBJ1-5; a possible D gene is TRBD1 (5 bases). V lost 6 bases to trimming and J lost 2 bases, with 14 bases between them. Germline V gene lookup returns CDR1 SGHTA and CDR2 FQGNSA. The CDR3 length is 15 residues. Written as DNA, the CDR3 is TGTGCCAGCAGTCTTCAGCGAGGGGGCAATCAGCCCCAGCATTTT. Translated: CASSLQRGGNQPQHF.

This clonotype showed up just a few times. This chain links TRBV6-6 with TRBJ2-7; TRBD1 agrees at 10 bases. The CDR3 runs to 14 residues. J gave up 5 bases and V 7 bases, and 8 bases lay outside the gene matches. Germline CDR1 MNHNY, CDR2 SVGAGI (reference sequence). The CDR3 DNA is TGTGCCAGCAATGGTGGACAGGGGGTCCACGAGCAGTACTTC. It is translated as CASNGGQGVHEQYF.